This T cell receptor (beta chain) was captured by sequencing in a study of cytomegalovirus exposure and HLA in healthy donors. Study results and limitations: An assumption of roughly uniform sequencing depth across donors underlay the presence/absence analyses. It was likely that a cluster of highly shared sequence variants was a sequencing artifact.

The PCR had 60 Vbeta and 13 Jbeta primers. Measured with immunoSEQ multiplex PCR; TCRdb has only the in-frame clones, and not every one. The sample comprises 99,000 or so clones, about 80% of which are singletons, and approximately 8.2% rests with the top ten. Germline-derived CDR1 and CDR2 are SGHAT and FQNNGV. Trimming removed 5 bases at V and 5 bases at J, with 18 bases between. The CDR3 covers 15 residues. Worth noting for this clone: The antigen remains unidentified.

The clonotype was recovered from a man aged 40-49 years in good health and CMV-seropositive. The chain links TRBV11-2 to TRBJ2-5; no clear D gene. Source material: PBMCs. CDR3 protein: CASSPSDGWRETQYF. The CDR3 nucleotides are TGTGCCAGCAGCCCGTCTGATGGGTGGCGGGAGACCCAGTACTTC.